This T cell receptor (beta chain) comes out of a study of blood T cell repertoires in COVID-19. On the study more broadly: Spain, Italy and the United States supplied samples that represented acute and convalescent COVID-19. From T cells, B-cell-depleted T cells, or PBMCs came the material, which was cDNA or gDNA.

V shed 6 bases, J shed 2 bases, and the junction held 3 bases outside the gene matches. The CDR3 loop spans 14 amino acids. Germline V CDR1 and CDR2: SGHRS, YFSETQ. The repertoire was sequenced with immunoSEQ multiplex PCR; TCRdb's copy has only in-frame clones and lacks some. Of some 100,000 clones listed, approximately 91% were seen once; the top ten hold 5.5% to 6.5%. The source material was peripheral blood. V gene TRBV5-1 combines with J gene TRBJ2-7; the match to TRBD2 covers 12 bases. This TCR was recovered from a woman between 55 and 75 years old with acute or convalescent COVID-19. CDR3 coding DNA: TGCGCCAGCATGACTAGCGGGAGCACCTACGAGCAGTACTTC. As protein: CASMTSGSTYEQYF.